Given below is one T cell receptor (beta chain) in context. Germline CDR1 SGHAT, CDR2 FQNNGV. V gave up 9 bases and J gave up 0 bases; unmatched junction bases: 5. The CDR3 covers 14 residues. Enrolled through a virtual design, the participants were between roughly 18 and 100 years of age and came from 24 US areas. The data are from a study of blood T cell repertoires in COVID-19. Background on the study: Some COVID-19 samples were acute and others convalescent; all came from the United States, Italy and Spain. The analysed material was cDNA or gDNA that came from T cells, B-cell-depleted T cells, or PBMCs.

TCRdb keeps only in-frame clones here, not all; method: immunoSEQ multiplex PCR. Of about 180,000 clones listed, around 85% were seen once; the top ten hold roughly 5.7%. The V gene is TRBV11-2, the J gene TRBJ2-1, with 7 bases matching TRBD1. This receptor was identified in a woman aged 40 to 49 with acute COVID-19. Sequences were obtained from PBMCs or T cells enriched from blood (not recorded which). The chain's CDR3 is CASGDRSSYNEQFF. As DNA, the CDR3 is TGTGCCAGTGGGGACAGAAGCTCCTACAATGAGCAGTTCTTC.